The clone carrying this TCR beta chain was picked up a small number of times. Using its own MiXCR run on the 5' RACE reads, TCRdb lists one record per CDR3 protein. The sample contains roughly 50,000 distinct CDR3 sequences, 7.5% to 9.5% of which appear only once. The data were taken from a study of early T cells in non-severe SARS-CoV-2 infection. Sequenced: whole blood. The sequence came from an adult who was a healthcare worker with PCR-confirmed SARS-CoV-2 infection or an uninfected control (not recorded which).

The CDR3 nucleotides read TGTGCCAGCAGCATCATGACAGATTGGTATGGCTACACCTTC. It translates to CASSIMTDWYGYTF. The J gene is TRBJ1-2, the V gene TRBV28; D might be TRBD1 (5 bases). Germline V lookup: CDR1 MDHEN, CDR2 SYDVKM. The length of the CDR3 is 14 residues. Between the trimmed V and J ends, which lost 6 bases and 5 bases, there was a span of 16 bases.